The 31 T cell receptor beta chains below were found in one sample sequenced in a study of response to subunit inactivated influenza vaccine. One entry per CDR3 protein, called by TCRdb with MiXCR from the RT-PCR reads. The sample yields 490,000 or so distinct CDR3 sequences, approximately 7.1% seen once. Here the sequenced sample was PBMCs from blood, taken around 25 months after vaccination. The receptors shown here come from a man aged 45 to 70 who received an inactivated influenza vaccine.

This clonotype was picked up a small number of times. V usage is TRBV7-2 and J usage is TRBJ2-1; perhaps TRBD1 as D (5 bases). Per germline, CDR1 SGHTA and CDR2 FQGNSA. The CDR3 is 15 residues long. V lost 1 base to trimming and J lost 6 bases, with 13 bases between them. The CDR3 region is CASSLVPPRGNEQFF. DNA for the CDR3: TGTGCCAGCAGCTTAGTACCTCCAAGGGGCAATGAGCAGTTCTTC.

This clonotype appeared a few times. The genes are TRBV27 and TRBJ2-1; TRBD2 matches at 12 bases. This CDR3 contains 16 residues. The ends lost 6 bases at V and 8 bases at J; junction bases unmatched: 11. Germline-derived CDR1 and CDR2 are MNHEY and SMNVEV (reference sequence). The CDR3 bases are TGTGCCAGCAGGGTTCTAGCGGGAGGGCCGAAGGATGAGCAGTTCTTC. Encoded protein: CASRVLAGGPKDEQFF.

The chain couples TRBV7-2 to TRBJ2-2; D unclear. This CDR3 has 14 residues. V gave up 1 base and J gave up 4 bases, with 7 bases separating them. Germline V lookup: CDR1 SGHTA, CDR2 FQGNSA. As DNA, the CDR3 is TGTGCCAGCAGCTTAGTCCTCCTCACCGGGGAGCTGTTTTTT. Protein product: CASSLVLLTGELFF. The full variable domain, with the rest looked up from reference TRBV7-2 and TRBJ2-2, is GAGVSQSPSNKVTEKGKDVELRCDPISGHTALYWYRQSLGQGLEFLIYFQGNSAPDKSGLPSDRFSAERTGGSVSTLTIQRTQQEDSAVYLCASSLVLLTGELFFGEGSRLTVL.

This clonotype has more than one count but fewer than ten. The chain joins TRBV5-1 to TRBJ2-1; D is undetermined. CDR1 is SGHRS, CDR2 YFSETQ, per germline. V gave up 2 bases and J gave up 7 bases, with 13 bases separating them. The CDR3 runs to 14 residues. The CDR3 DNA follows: TGCGCCAGCAGCTTATTAGAGAATTTTAATGAGCAGTTCTTC. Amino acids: CASSLLENFNEQFF.

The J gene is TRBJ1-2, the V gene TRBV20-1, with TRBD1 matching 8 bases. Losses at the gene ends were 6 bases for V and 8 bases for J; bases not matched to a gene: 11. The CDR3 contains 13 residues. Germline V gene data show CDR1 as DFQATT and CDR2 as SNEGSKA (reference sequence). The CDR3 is CSATQGAGKGYTF. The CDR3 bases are TGCAGTGCGACCCAGGGGGCGGGGAAAGGCTACACCTTC.

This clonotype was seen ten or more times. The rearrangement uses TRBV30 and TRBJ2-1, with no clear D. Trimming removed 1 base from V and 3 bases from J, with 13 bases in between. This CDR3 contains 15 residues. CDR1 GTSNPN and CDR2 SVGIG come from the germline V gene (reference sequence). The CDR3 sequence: CAWSAGPIFYNEQFF. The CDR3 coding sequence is TGTGCCTGGAGTGCCGGACCGATTTTCTACAATGAGCAGTTCTTC.

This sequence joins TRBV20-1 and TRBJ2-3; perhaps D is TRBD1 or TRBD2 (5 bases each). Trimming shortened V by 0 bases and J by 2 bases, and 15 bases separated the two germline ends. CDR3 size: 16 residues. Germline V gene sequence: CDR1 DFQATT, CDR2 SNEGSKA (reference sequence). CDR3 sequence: CSARDSRVGTTDTQYF. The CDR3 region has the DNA TGCAGTGCTAGAGATTCACGGGTCGGGACCACAGATACGCAGTATTTT.

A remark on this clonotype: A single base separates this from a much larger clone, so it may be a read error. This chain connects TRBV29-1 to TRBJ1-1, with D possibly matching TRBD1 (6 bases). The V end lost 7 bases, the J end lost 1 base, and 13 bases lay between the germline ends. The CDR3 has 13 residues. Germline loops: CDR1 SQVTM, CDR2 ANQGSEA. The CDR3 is CSGSPGQNTEAFF. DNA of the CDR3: TGCAGCGGATCCCCGGGACAGAACACTGAAGCTTTCTTT.

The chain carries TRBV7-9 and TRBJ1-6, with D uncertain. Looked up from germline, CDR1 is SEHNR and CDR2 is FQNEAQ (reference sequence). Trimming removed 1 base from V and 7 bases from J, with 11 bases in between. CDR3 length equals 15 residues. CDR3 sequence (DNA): TGTGCCAGCAGCTTAGAACAGTCCGTCAATTCACCCCTCCACTTT. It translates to CASSLEQSVNSPLHF.

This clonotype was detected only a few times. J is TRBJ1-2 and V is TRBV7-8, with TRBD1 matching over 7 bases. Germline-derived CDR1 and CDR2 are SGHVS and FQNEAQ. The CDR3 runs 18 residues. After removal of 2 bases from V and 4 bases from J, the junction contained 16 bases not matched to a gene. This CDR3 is CASSLTSFPGQSLYGYTF. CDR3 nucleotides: TGTGCCAGCAGCTTAACGTCCTTCCCGGGACAGAGCCTCTATGGCTACACCTTC. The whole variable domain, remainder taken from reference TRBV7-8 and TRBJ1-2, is GAGVSQSPRYKVAKRGQDVALRCDPISGHVSLFWYQQALGQGPEFLTYFQNEAQLDKSGLPSDRFFAERPEGSVSTLKIQRTQQEDSAVYLCASSLTSFPGQSLYGYTFGSGTRLTVV.

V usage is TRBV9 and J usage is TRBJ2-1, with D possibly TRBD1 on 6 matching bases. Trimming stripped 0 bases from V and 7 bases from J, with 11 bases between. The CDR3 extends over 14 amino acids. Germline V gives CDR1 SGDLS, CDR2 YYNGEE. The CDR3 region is CASSVVGAQNEQFF. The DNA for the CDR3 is TGTGCCAGCAGCGTAGTGGGGGCGCAAAATGAGCAGTTCTTC.

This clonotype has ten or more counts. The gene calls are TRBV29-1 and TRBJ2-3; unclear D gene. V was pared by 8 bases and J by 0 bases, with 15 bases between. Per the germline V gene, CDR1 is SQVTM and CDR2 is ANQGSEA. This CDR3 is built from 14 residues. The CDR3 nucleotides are TGCAGCATGAGAGGTCCCTTGAGCACAGATACGCAGTATTTT. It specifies CSMRGPLSTDTQYF.

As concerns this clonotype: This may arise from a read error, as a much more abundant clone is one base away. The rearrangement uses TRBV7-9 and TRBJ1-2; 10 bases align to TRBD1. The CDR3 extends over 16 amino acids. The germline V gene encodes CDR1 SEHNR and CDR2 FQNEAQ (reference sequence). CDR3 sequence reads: CSSIDQRTGGNYGYTF. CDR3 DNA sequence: TGTTCCAGCATCGATCAACGGACAGGGGGTAACTATGGCTACACCTTC.

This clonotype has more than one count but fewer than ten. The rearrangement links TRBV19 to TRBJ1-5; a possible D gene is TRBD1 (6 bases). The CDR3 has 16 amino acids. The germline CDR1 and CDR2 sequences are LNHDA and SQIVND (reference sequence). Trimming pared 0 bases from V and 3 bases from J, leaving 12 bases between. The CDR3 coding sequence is TGTGCCAGTAGTATAGACCGACAGGACCTCAATCAGCCCCAGCATTTT. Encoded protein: CASSIDRQDLNQPQHF.

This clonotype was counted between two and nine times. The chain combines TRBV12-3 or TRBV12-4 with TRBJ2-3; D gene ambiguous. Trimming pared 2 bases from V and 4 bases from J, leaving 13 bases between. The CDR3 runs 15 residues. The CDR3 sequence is CASSLSFSVPDTQYF. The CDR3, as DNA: TGTGCCAGCAGTTTATCATTTTCGGTGCCAGATACGCAGTATTTT.

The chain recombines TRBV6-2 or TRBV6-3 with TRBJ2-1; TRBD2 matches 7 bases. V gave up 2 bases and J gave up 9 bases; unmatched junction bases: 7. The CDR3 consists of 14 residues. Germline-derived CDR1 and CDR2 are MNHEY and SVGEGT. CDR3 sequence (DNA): TGTGCCAGCAGTTACGGGGGGAGGGTCAGTGAGCAGTTCTTC. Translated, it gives CASSYGGRVSEQFF.

The CDR3 sequence is CASSDLATGGFNEQFF. The CDR3 DNA reads as TGTGCCAGCAGTGACCTCGCGACAGGGGGTTTCAATGAGCAGTTCTTC. The rearrangement links TRBV12-3 or TRBV12-4 to TRBJ2-1, with 9 bases lining up with TRBD1. Trimming cost V 5 bases and J 6 bases; bases outside gene matches: 11. This CDR3 contains 16 residues.

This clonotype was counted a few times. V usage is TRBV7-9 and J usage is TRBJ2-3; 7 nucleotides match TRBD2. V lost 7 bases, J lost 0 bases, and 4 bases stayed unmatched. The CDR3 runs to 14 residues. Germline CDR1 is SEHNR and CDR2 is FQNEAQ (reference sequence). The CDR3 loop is CASTSAGSTDTQYF. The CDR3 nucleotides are TGTGCCAGCACCTCAGCGGGGAGCACAGATACGCAGTATTTT.

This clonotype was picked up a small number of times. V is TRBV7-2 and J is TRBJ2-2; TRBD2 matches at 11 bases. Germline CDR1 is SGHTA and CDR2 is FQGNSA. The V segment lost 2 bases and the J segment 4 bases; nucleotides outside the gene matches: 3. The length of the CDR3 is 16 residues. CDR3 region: CASSLSGTSGTGELFF. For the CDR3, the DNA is TGTGCCAGCAGCTTATCCGGGACTAGCGGCACCGGGGAGCTGTTTTTT.

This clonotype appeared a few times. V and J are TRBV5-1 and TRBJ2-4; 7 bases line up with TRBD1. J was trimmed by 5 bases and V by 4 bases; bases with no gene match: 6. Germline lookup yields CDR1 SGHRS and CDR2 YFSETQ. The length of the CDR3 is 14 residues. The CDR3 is CASSAGQVENIQYF. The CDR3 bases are TGCGCCAGCAGCGCCGGACAGGTTGAAAACATTCAGTACTTC.

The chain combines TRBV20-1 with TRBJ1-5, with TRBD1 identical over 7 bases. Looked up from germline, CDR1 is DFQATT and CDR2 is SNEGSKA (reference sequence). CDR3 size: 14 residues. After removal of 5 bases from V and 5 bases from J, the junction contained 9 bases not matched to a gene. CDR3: CSAPGTEDDQPQHF. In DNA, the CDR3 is TGCAGTGCTCCCGGGACAGAAGACGATCAGCCCCAGCATTTT.

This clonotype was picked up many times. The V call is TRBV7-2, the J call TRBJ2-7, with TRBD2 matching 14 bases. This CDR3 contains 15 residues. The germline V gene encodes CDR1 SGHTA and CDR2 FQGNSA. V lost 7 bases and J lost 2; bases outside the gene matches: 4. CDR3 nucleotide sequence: TGTGCCAGCACCGTGACTAGCGGGGGGGCCTACGAGCAGTACTTC. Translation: CASTVTSGGAYEQYF. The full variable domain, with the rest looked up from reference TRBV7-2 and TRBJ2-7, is GAGVSQSPSNKVTEKGKDVELRCDPISGHTALYWYRQSLGQGLEFLIYFQGNSAPDKSGLPSDRFSAERTGGSVSTLTIQRTQQEDSAVYLCASTVTSGGAYEQYFGPGTRLTVT.

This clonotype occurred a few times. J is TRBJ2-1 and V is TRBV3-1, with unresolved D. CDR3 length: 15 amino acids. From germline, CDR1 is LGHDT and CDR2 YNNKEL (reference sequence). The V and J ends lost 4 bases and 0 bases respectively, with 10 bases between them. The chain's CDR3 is CASSPTVSSYNEQFF. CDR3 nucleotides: TGTGCCAGCAGCCCTACGGTTAGCTCCTACAATGAGCAGTTCTTC.

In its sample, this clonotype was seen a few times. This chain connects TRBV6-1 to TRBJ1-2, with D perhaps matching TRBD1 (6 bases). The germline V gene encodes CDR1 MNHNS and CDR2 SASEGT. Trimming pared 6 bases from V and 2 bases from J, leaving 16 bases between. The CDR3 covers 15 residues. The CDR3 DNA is TGTGCCAGCAGAGGTGGACAGCGTATAAACTATGGCTACACCTTC. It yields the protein CASRGGQRINYGYTF.

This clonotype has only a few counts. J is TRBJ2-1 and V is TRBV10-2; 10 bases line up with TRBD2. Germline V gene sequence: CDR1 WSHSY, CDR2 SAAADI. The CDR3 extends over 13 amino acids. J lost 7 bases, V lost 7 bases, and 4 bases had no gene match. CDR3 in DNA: TGCGCCAGCAAGTCGGGACTAGCGAATGAGCAGTTCTTC. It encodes CASKSGLANEQFF.

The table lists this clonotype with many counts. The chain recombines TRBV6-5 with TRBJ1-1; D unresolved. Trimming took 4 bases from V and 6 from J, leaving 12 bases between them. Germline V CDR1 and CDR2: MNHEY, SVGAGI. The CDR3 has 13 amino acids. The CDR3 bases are TGTGCCAGCAGTTCTAGCCTTTCCCCTGAAGCTTTCTTT. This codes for CASSSSLSPEAFF.

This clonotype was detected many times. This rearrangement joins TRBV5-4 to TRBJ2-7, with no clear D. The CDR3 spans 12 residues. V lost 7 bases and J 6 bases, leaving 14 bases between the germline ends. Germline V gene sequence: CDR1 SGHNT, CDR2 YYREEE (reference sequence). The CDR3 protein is CASGLLKAEQYF. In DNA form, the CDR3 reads TGTGCCAGCGGTTTACTCAAGGCCGAGCAGTACTTC.

The CDR3 DNA is TGCAGTGCTAGTCTAAGGGGGCTAGCGGGTCGAAACTATGGCTACACCTTC. It yields the protein CSASLRGLAGRNYGYTF. The chain carries TRBV20-1 and TRBJ1-2; TRBD1 matches at 7 bases. Germline V gene data show CDR1 as DFQATT and CDR2 as SNEGSKA (reference sequence). The J segment lost 2 bases and the V segment lost 3 bases, leaving 15 bases of the junction unmatched. CDR3 length: 17 residues.

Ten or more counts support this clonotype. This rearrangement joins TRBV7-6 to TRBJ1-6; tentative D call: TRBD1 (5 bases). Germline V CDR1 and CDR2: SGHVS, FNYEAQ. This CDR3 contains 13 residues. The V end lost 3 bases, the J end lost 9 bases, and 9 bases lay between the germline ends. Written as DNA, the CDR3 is TGTGCCAGCAGCTTGACAGAAAGTTCACCCCTCCACTTT. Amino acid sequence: CASSLTESSPLHF. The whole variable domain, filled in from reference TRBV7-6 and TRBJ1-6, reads GAGVSQSPRYKVTKRGQDVALRCDPISGHVSLYWYRQALGQGPEFLTYFNYEAQQDKSGLPNDRFSAERPEGSISTLTIQRTEQRDSAMYRCASSLTESSPLHFGNGTRLTVT.

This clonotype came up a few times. Here the CDR3 reads CASSQEDGTGLDQPQHF. CDR3 DNA: TGTGCCAGCAGCCAAGAGGACGGGACAGGACTCGATCAGCCCCAGCATTTT. The chain couples TRBV4-2 to TRBJ1-5; 8 bases are shared with TRBD1. J lost 5 bases, V lost 0 bases, and 9 bases had no gene match. This CDR3 has 17 residues. Looked up from germline, CDR1 is LGHNA and CDR2 is YNFKEQ.

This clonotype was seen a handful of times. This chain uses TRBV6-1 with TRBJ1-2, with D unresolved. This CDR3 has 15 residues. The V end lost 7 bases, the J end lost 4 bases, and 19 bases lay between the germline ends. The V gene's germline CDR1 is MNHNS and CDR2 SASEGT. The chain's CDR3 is CASTQRPGGSYGYTF. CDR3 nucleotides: TGTGCCAGCACCCAAAGGCCAGGTGGGAGCTATGGCTACACCTTC.